The 10 T cell receptor beta chains listed next were all sequenced from one sample in a study of T-cell reconstitution after alpha-beta-depleted transplantation in children (dated by TCRdb to 2015 to 2016). Library preparation used PCR. Sequencing took place on an Illumina HiSeq 2500. TCR library preparation used molecular barcoding, with unique molecular identifiers applied to normalize quantification of the TCRbeta repertoire. Using fastp trimming at Q25 and MiXCR clonotype assembly, TCRdb reanalyzed the public sequencing data and kept in-frame beta chains. Here each entry gathers all rows of one CDR3 protein and keeps the most common genes and DNA. The sample profile shows a few hundred thousand distinct CDR3 sequences; about 16% of them were found once. The top ten constitute about 3.1% of the sample. The source was PBMCs from the stem cell graft donor, collected from the stem cell graft. The receptors derive from a human donor who donated a stem cell graft to a child with acute lymphoblastic leukemia.

This clonotype turned up a few times. The V and J genes are TRBV4-2 and TRBJ1-3, with TRBD1 identical over 7 bases. CDR1 and CDR2 from the germline V gene are LGHNA and YNFKEQ. The CDR3 extends over 16 amino acids. The ends lost 0 bases at V and 2 bases at J; junction bases unmatched: 4. CDR3 DNA: TGTGCCAGCAGCCAAGATGACAGGGCCCCTGGAAACACCATATATTTT. It translates to CASSQDDRAPGNTIYF.

V and J are TRBV2 and TRBJ2-7; possible D gene TRBD1, 6 bases. Germline V CDR1 and CDR2: SNHLY, FYNNEI. With 8 bases removed from V and 2 bases from J, the gap between germline ends came to 13 bases. This CDR3 is built from 13 residues. Here the CDR3 DNA reads TGTGCCAGCCCAGGGGTCTTGACCTACGAGCAGTACTTC. This codes for CASPGVLTYEQYF.

This clonotype occurred many times. The chain couples TRBV12-3 or TRBV12-4 to TRBJ2-7, with TRBD2 matching over 8 bases. V shed 5 bases and J 2 bases; nucleotides not matched to a gene: 5. This CDR3 is built from 14 residues. CDR3 protein: CASSGRGAPYEQYF. In DNA, the CDR3 is TGTGCCAGCAGTGGGCGGGGGGCACCCTACGAGCAGTACTTC.

V usage is TRBV4-1 and J usage is TRBJ2-1; TRBD2 matches at 9 bases. CDR1 is MGHRA, CDR2 YSYEKL, per germline. The junction had 8 bases not matched to a gene; V was cut back by 4 bases and J by 4 bases. The CDR3 loop spans 16 amino acids. The CDR3 spells CASSLPRREGYNEQFF. The CDR3, as DNA: TGCGCCAGCAGCCTCCCCCGGCGGGAGGGATACAATGAGCAGTTCTTC.

The V gene is TRBV20-1, the J gene TRBJ2-1; D possibly uses TRBD1 or TRBD2 (6 bases each). The germline CDR1 and CDR2 sequences are DFQATT and SNEGSKA (reference sequence). The CDR3 covers 15 residues. V was trimmed by 6 bases and J by 5 bases, leaving 20 bases between them. This chain's CDR3 is CSAQGMAGRDNEQFF. In DNA form, the CDR3 reads TGCAGTGCCCAGGGGATGGCGGGAAGGGACAATGAGCAGTTCTTC.

The V call is TRBV7-3, the J call TRBJ2-5; D is undetermined. V lost 8 bases to trimming and J lost 4 bases, with 14 bases between them. Germline V CDR1 and CDR2: SGHTA, FQGTGA. The CDR3 has 13 amino acids. The CDR3 reads CASSRRPIETQYF. In DNA form, the CDR3 reads TGTGCCAGCTCCCGCCGCCCCATAGAGACCCAGTACTTC.

This rearrangement joins TRBV20-1 to TRBJ1-2, with a possible D match to TRBD1 (6 bases). This CDR3 has 14 amino acids. Trimming removed 2 bases from V and 4 bases from J, with 14 bases in between. Germline V gene lookup returns CDR1 DFQATT and CDR2 SNEGSKA (reference sequence). The CDR3 is CSARYTGGSYGYTF. DNA for the CDR3: TGCAGTGCTAGATATACGGGGGGCAGCTATGGCTACACCTTC.

This clonotype has ten or more counts. The V gene is TRBV7-2, the J gene TRBJ2-7; the match to TRBD2 covers 8 bases. The CDR3 covers 14 residues. The V and J ends lost 3 bases and 0 bases, in that order; junction bases with no gene match: 1. The V gene's germline CDR1 is SGHTA and CDR2 FQGNSA. DNA for the CDR3: TGTGCCAGCAGCTTCGGGACTAGCTCCTACGAGCAGTACTTC. It is translated as CASSFGTSSYEQYF. The entire variable domain, with the rest obtained from reference TRBV7-2 and TRBJ2-7, is as follows: GAGVSQSPSNKVTEKGKDVELRCDPISGHTALYWYRQSLGQGLEFLIYFQGNSAPDKSGLPSDRFSAERTGGSVSTLTIQRTQQEDSAVYLCASSFGTSSYEQYFGPGTRLTVT.

This clonotype occurred a few times. The chain couples TRBV4-1 to TRBJ1-1, with D perhaps matching TRBD1 (5 bases). Germline assignment: CDR1 MGHRA and CDR2 YSYEKL. The CDR3 length is 15 residues. V lost 1 base, J lost 4 bases, and 13 bases lay in between. Here the CDR3 DNA reads TGCGCCAGCAGCCAAGCGTACGGGGGTGGCACTGAAGCTTTCTTT. It specifies CASSQAYGGGTEAFF.

The chain links TRBV7-9 to TRBJ2-5; 11 bases agree with TRBD1. V was clipped by 6 bases and J by 5 bases; unmatched bases: 14. CDR1 SEHNR and CDR2 FQNEAQ come from the germline V gene (reference sequence). The CDR3 is made up of 17 amino acids. The CDR3 sequence: CASSYRSGQGVFETQYF. CDR3 coding DNA: TGTGCCAGCAGTTACCGATCGGGACAGGGGGTTTTTGAGACCCAGTACTTC.